The 22 T cell receptor beta chains listed next were all sequenced from one sample in a study of OX40 agonist ivuxolimab in advanced cancers. The method was the immunoSEQ multiplex PCR assay. TCRdb retrieved this table from immuneACCESS and kept in-frame rearrangements only. Not all clones are present; in checked studies, unresolved V genes account for under half, and no reason is known for the remainder. Within this sample are about 58,000 clones, with 70% to 85% of them counted one time only. The top ten hold more than 1.4% of the sample. Sequenced here: CD4+ or CD8+ T cells sorted from blood, sampled in a trial of the OX40 agonist ivuxolimab. These receptors all come from an adult with an advanced solid tumor such as melanoma, head and neck, liver or kidney cancer.

V is TRBV5-1 and J is TRBJ2-7; no firm D call. Trimming removed 2 bases at V and 0 bases at J, with 9 bases between. The CDR3 is 14 amino acids. Germline V CDR1 and CDR2: SGHRS, YFSETQ. The CDR3 DNA sequence: TGCGCCAGCAGCTTTATCGGATTCTCCTACGAGCAGTACTTC. Residues: CASSFIGFSYEQYF.

This clone appeared a few times. The gene calls are TRBV7-2 and TRBJ1-6; D unclear. Between the trimmed V and J ends, which lost 0 bases and 4 bases, there was a span of 7 bases. This CDR3 contains 15 residues. From germline, CDR1 is SGHTA and CDR2 FQGNSA. CDR3 amino acids: CASSLAGPYNSPLHF. CDR3 coding DNA: TGTGCCAGCAGCTTAGCGGGCCCGTATAATTCACCCCTCCACTTT.

Relative to its sample, this clone is medium-sized. The J gene is TRBJ1-6, the V gene TRBV18; D call uncertain. Germline assignment: CDR1 KGHSH and CDR2 LQKENI. V was shortened by 4 bases and J by 10 bases, with 11 bases between the two germline ends. The CDR3 totals 13 residues. CDR3 loop: CASSLTTESPLHF. The CDR3 bases are TGTGCCAGCTCACTGACGACGGAATCACCCCTCCACTTT.

The chain couples TRBV18 to TRBJ2-5; no definite D call. CDR1 is KGHSH and CDR2 is LQKENI in the germline V gene. The V gene lost 3 bases and the J gene lost 11 bases, with 19 bases spanning the gap. This CDR3 is built from 14 residues. The CDR3 region is CASSPDPEHREQYF. The CDR3 nucleotides are TGTGCCAGCTCACCCGACCCGGAACATAGAGAGCAGTACTTC.

This chain uses TRBV7-8 with TRBJ1-4, with 9 bases fitting TRBD1. Germline CDR1 and CDR2: SGHVS and FQNEAQ. V shed 5 bases and J 5 bases; nucleotides not matched to a gene: 6. The CDR3 length is 15 residues. The CDR3 is CASSPRDRVNEKLFF. The CDR3 DNA reads as TGTGCCAGCAGCCCGCGGGACAGGGTCAATGAAAAACTGTTTTTT.

This chain connects TRBV27 to TRBJ2-7, with D possibly being TRBD2 (5 bases). Trimming removed 1 base from V and 3 bases from J, with 10 bases in between. The CDR3 is 14 residues long. Germline V lookup: CDR1 MNHEY, CDR2 SMNVEV (reference sequence). For the CDR3, the DNA is TGTGCCAGCAGTTTATTCCGAGGGATCTACGAGCAGTACTTC. Translating gives CASSLFRGIYEQYF.

The chain employs TRBV4-2 and TRBJ2-1, with 7 bases fitting TRBD2. Germline V CDR1 and CDR2: LGHNA, YNFKEQ. This CDR3 is 16 amino acids long. J gave up 2 bases and V 2 bases, and 6 bases lay outside the gene matches. The CDR3 DNA sequence: TGTGCCAGCAGCCAACCACTAGCGATGGCCTACAATGAGCAGTTCTTC. Its translation is CASSQPLAMAYNEQFF.

This clone was detected only once. V gene TRBV11-2 combines with J gene TRBJ2-2; 11 positions match TRBD2. V shed 5 bases, J shed 5 bases, and the junction held 4 bases outside the gene matches. The CDR3 has 15 amino acids. The V gene's germline CDR1 is SGHAT and CDR2 FQNNGV. CDR3 sequence: CASSRLAGGTGELFF. The CDR3 nucleotides are TGTGCCAGCAGCCGCCTAGCGGGAGGTACCGGGGAGCTGTTTTTT.

J is TRBJ2-5 and V is TRBV5-1; 9 nucleotides line up with TRBD1. Germline CDR1 reads SGHRS; CDR2 reads YFSETQ. V was pared by 1 base and J by 5 bases, with 6 bases of the junction left unmatched. The CDR3 runs 15 residues. As DNA, the CDR3 is TGCGCCAGCAGCTTGACCACAGGGGGCGGGGAGACCCAGTACTTC. Translated, it gives CASSLTTGGGETQYF.

This chain joins TRBV5-5 and TRBJ2-1, with 9 bases aligning to TRBD1. Germline loops: CDR1 SGHKS, CDR2 YYEKEE (reference sequence). The CDR3 has 15 residues. The junction had 5 bases not matched to a gene; V was cut back by 4 bases and J by 3 bases. CDR3 region: CASSRRDRDYNEQFF. The CDR3 coding sequence is TGTGCCAGCAGCCGCCGGGACAGGGACTACAATGAGCAGTTCTTC.

This clone was detected once. The chain combines TRBV7-3 with TRBJ2-1; D not certain. Germline V gene sequence: CDR1 SGHTA, CDR2 FQGTGA. Trimming cost V 2 bases and J 9 bases, with 8 bases left between them. This CDR3 is built from 12 residues. In DNA, the CDR3 is TGTGCCAGCAGCTTAGACATCGGTGAGCAGTTCTTC. Translation: CASSLDIGEQFF.

This chain uses TRBV4-3 with TRBJ2-6; possible D gene TRBD1, 6 bases. The CDR3 has 16 amino acids. Germline V gives CDR1 LGHNA, CDR2 YSLEER. V was clipped by 6 bases and J by 1 base, with 13 bases between them. The CDR3 sequence: CASSQQGRSGANVLTF. The CDR3 bases are TGCGCCAGCAGTCAACAGGGCCGGTCTGGGGCCAACGTCCTGACTTTC.

J is TRBJ1-5 and V is TRBV12-5; D gene unclear. Trimming took off 1 base at V and 5 bases at J, with 6 bases between the two ends. The CDR3 is 13 residues long. Per the germline V gene, CDR1 is LGHNT and CDR2 is FRNRAP. The CDR3 is CASGLGEDQPQHF. CDR3 coding DNA: TGTGCTAGTGGTTTGGGGGAGGATCAGCCCCAGCATTTT.

This sequence joins TRBV6-1 and TRBJ1-1; 10 bases line up with TRBD1. The germline V gene encodes CDR1 MNHNS and CDR2 SASEGT. This CDR3 contains 14 residues. V lost 4 bases, J lost 8 bases, and 7 bases stayed unmatched. The CDR3 loop is CASSASDRGLEAFF. The CDR3 DNA sequence: TGTGCCAGCAGTGCGTCAGACAGGGGGCTGGAAGCTTTCTTT.

J is TRBJ1-5 and V is TRBV19; no clear D gene. With 5 bases removed from V and 2 bases from J, the gap between germline ends came to 10 bases. CDR3 length: 14 residues. The germline CDR1 and CDR2 sequences are LNHDA and SQIVND (reference sequence). CDR3 in amino acids: CASSSSVGNQPQHF. CDR3 DNA: TGTGCCAGTAGTTCTAGCGTTGGCAATCAGCCCCAGCATTTT.

This clone was observed once. This rearrangement joins TRBV5-1 to TRBJ2-1; D remains unclear. Germline V gene lookup returns CDR1 SGHRS and CDR2 YFSETQ. V was clipped by 0 bases and J by 7 bases, with 8 bases between them. This CDR3 has 13 amino acids. The CDR3 protein is CASSLEGLNEQFF. CDR3 DNA sequence: TGCGCCAGCAGCTTGGAAGGGTTGAATGAGCAGTTCTTC. Supplemented by reference TRBV5-1 and TRBJ2-1, the full variable domain reads KAGVTQTPRYLIKTRGQQVTLSCSPISGHRSVSWYQQTPGQGLQFLFEYFSETQRNKGNFPGRFSGRQFSNSRSEMNVSTLELGDSALYLCASSLEGLNEQFFGPGTRLTVL.

The V call is TRBV18, the J call TRBJ2-1, with unresolved D. The CDR3 runs 15 residues. V was shortened by 0 bases and J by 0 bases, with 6 bases between the two germline ends. Germline lookup yields CDR1 KGHSH and CDR2 LQKENI. CDR3 DNA sequence: TGTGCCAGCTCACCACCAAGGAGCTCCTACAATGAGCAGTTCTTC. Residues: CASSPPRSSYNEQFF.

V is TRBV7-2 and J is TRBJ1-6; D is unclear. The CDR3 covers 14 residues. Trimming shortened V by 2 bases and J by 9 bases, and 11 bases separated the two germline ends. Germline V gene data show CDR1 as SGHTA and CDR2 as FQGNSA. This chain's CDR3 is CASSLKPGSSPLHF. CDR3 nucleotides: TGTGCCAGCAGCTTAAAACCCGGGAGTTCACCCCTCCACTTT.

This clone was counted a few times. The chain links TRBV6-5 to TRBJ1-5; 8 bases align to TRBD1. The CDR3 has 14 residues. The V gene's germline CDR1 is MNHEY and CDR2 SVGAGI. The trim removed 5 bases at V and 5 bases at J, leaving 5 bases unmatched. DNA of the CDR3: TGTGCCAGCAGTCCCGGGACAGGTCATCAGCCCCAGCATTTT. Translating it yields CASSPGTGHQPQHF.

This rearrangement joins TRBV14 to TRBJ1-3, with D unresolved. The V and J ends lost 1 base and 0 bases respectively, with 19 bases between them. This CDR3 comprises 19 residues. Germline CDR1 is SGHDN and CDR2 is FVKESK. CDR3 DNA: TGTGCCAGCAGCCAAGGCCCTTTTTATCCGGGCAGCTCTGGAAACACCATATATTTT. This encodes CASSQGPFYPGSSGNTIYF.

V gene TRBV19 combines with J gene TRBJ1-5; 8 bases agree with TRBD1. The trim removed 5 bases at V and 1 base at J, leaving 10 bases unmatched. CDR1 is LNHDA, CDR2 SQIVND, per germline (reference sequence). The CDR3 loop spans 17 amino acids. The CDR3 loop is CASSPDRTGISNQPQHF. Written as DNA, the CDR3 is TGTGCCAGTAGTCCCGATCGGACAGGGATAAGCAATCAGCCCCAGCATTTT.

The CDR3 DNA is TGTGCCAGCAGCCGGCTCGGGACAGCTAATTCACCCCTCCACTTT. The encoded protein is CASSRLGTANSPLHF. The rearrangement links TRBV7-9 to TRBJ1-6; 7 bases agree with TRBD1. CDR1 SEHNR and CDR2 FQNEAQ come from the germline V gene (reference sequence). V trimming: 5 bases; J trimming: 6 bases; junction bases outside the gene matches: 7. The length of the CDR3 is 15 residues.